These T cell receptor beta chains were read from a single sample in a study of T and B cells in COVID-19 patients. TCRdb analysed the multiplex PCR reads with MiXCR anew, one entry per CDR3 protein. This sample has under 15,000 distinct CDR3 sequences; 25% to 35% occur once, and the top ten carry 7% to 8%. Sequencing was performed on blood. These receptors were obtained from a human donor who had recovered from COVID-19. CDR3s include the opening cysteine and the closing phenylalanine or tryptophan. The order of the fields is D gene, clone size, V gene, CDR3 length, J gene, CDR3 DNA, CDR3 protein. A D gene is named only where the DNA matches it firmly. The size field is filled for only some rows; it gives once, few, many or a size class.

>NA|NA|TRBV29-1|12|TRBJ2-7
TGCAGCGCTGGGACCGGGAGAGGCGAGCAGTACTTC
CSAGTGRGEQYF
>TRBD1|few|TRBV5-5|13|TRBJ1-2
TGTGCCAGCAGCGAAGACAGGGTAGGCGGCTACACCTTC
CASSEDRVGGYTF
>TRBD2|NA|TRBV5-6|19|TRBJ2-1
TGCGCCAGCAGCTTGAGCGGACTAGCGGGAGGGCCAGTTGGTGATGAGCAGTTCTTC
CASSLSGLAGGPVGDEQFF
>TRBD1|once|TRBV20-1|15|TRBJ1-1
TGCAGTGCTACCCCCAACAGGGGCAGTGACACTGAAGCTTTCTTT
CSATPNRGSDTEAFF
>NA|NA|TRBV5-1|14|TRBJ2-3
TGCGCCAGCAGTGGGACGGGGGGCTCGGATACGCAGTATTTT
CASSGTGGSDTQYF
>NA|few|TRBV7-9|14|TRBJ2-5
TGTGCCAGCAGCCCACCCGTCCCGTCGGAGACCCAGTACTTC
CASSPPVPSETQYF
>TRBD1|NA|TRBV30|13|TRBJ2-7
TGTGCCTGGAGTTTCACAGGGGACAGCGAGCAGTACTTC
CAWSFTGDSEQYF
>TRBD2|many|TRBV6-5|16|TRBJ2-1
TGTGCCAGCAGTTTACTAGCGGGGGGCGAGTACAATGAGCAGTTCTTC
CASSLLAGGEYNEQFF
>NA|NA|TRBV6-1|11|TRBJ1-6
TGTGCCAGCAGAAGGGGGGGGCCCCTCCACTTT
CASRRGGPLHF
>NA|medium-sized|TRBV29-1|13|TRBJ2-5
TGCAGCGCCGACGGGCAGGGGAAAGAGACCCAGTACTTC
CSADGQGKETQYF
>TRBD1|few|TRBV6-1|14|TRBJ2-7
TGTGCCAGCAGTCTCGACAGGGTAGTCCACGAGCAGTACTTC
CASSLDRVVHEQYF
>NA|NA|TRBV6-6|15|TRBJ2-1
TGTGCCAGCAGTATAGGTGGGGGCGGGCGTAATGAGCAGTTCTTC
CASSIGGGGRNEQFF
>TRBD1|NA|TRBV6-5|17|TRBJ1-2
TGTGCCAGCAGTTCATATGCCGGGACAGGGGGTCGCATGGGCTACACCTTC
CASSSYAGTGGRMGYTF
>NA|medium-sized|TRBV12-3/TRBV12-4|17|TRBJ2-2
TGTGCCAGCAGTTTAGCTAGGATTGGTCAGGTAGCCGGGGAGCTGTTTTTT
CASSLARIGQVAGELFF
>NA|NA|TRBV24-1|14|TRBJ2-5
TGTGCCACCAGTGATTCGACAGATCAAGAGACCCAGTACTTC
CATSDSTDQETQYF
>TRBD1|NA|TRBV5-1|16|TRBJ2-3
TGCGCCAGCAGCTTGGAGACAGGGGGGCGCACAGATACGCAGTATTTT
CASSLETGGRTDTQYF
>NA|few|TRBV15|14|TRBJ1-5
TGTGCCACCAGCGGGCGGGCAGGGGATCAGCCCCAGCATTTT
CATSGRAGDQPQHF
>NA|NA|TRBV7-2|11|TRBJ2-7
TGTGCCAGCAGCGTTTACTACGAGCAGTACTTC
CASSVYYEQYF
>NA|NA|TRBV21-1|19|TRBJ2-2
TGTGCCAGCAGCAAAGCCCAGCGGGAGTTGATAACCGCCACCGGGGAGCTGTTTTTT
CASSKAQRELITATGELFF
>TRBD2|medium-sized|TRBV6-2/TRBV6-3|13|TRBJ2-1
TGTGCCAGCAGTGACGGACTAGCATTAAAGCCGTTCTTC
CASSDGLALKPFF
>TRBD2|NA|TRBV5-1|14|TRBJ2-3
TGCGCCAGCAGCTTGGGCTGGGGGGGTGATACGCAGTATTTT
CASSLGWGGDTQYF
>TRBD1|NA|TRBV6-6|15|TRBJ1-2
TGTGCCAGCAGTCACCGACAGGGGGCTTCCTATGGCTACACCTTC
CASSHRQGASYGYTF